A single sample is the source of the 14 T cell receptor beta chains below, sequenced in a study of Graves' ophthalmopathy and Graves' hyperthyroidism. Amplification targeted the TCR beta CDR3 regions, with RNA transcripts as the source material. HTBI primers were employed in first-round RT-PCR, then a second-round multiplex PCR followed. TCRdb independently ran MiXCR on the multiplex PCR reads; one entry per CDR3 protein. The profile shows 500,000 to 700,000 distinct CDR3 sequences, about 35% of them singletons. The material sequenced was peripheral blood or thyroid tissue (not recorded which). The receptors shown here come from an adult man with Graves' hyperthyroidism.

In this sample, this clonotype turned up many times. The chain has TRBV7-9 and TRBJ2-2; D gene unclear. CDR1 SEHNR and CDR2 FQNEAQ come from the germline V gene (reference sequence). V was cut by 6 bases and J by 0 bases, with 11 bases left in between. The CDR3 is made up of 15 amino acids. DNA for the CDR3: TGTGCCAGCAGACCCCCCACCTCGAACACCGGGGAGCTGTTTTTT. Its protein is CASRPPTSNTGELFF. Variable domain in full (rest from reference TRBV7-9 and TRBJ2-2): DTGVSQNPRHKITKRGQNVTFRCDPISEHNRLYWYRQTLGQGPEFLTYFQNEAQLEKSRLLSDRFSAERPKGSFSTLEIQRTEQGDSAMYLCASRPPTSNTGELFFGEGSRLTVL.

This clonotype was counted at least ten times. The chain employs TRBV12-3 or TRBV12-4 and TRBJ1-6; TRBD1 is a possible D gene (5 bases). Trimming took off 2 bases at V and 7 bases at J, with 9 bases between the two ends. CDR3 length equals 14 residues. The CDR3, as DNA: TGTGCCAGCAGTTTAAGTGGGGGGAATTCACCCCTCCACTTT. Its protein product is CASSLSGGNSPLHF.

This clonotype was picked up many times. V gene TRBV5-6 combines with J gene TRBJ1-1, with D possibly TRBD1 on 5 matching bases. V lost 4 bases and J lost 9, with 28 bases in between. The CDR3 has 17 amino acids. Germline V gene sequence: CDR1 SGHDT, CDR2 YYEEEE. The CDR3 loop is CASSPPTASQGILKAFF. DNA of the CDR3: TGTGCCAGCAGCCCTCCTACCGCTTCTCAGGGAATCCTCAAAGCTTTCTTT.

V gene TRBV7-9 combines with J gene TRBJ2-7, with unresolved D. Germline assignment: CDR1 SEHNR and CDR2 FQNEAQ (reference sequence). This CDR3 contains 9 residues. Trimming cost V 6 bases and J 7 bases, with 4 bases left between them. The CDR3 sequence: CASRGEQYF. Written as DNA, the CDR3 is TGTGCCAGCAGAGGGGAGCAGTACTTC. The full variable domain, with the rest looked up from reference TRBV7-9 and TRBJ2-7, is DTGVSQNPRHKITKRGQNVTFRCDPISEHNRLYWYRQTLGQGPEFLTYFQNEAQLEKSRLLSDRFSAERPKGSFSTLEIQRTEQGDSAMYLCASRGEQYFGPGTRLTVT.

This clonotype was counted at least ten times. The CDR3 sequence: CASSETVPYEQYF. In DNA form, the CDR3 reads TGTGCCAGCAGCGAAACAGTCCCCTACGAGCAGTACTTC. The V call is TRBV12-3 or TRBV12-4, the J call TRBJ2-7; D gene uncertain. Trimming stripped 6 bases from V and 2 bases from J, with 11 bases between. The CDR3 is 13 amino acids.

The chain joins TRBV9 to TRBJ1-2, with 7 bases matching TRBD1. The germline V gene encodes CDR1 SGDLS and CDR2 YYNGEE. The trim removed 2 bases at V and 7 bases at J, leaving 8 bases unmatched. The CDR3 runs 14 residues. This CDR3 reads CASSVLQGTFGYTF. The CDR3 nucleotides are TGTGCCAGCAGCGTTCTACAGGGGACATTTGGCTACACCTTC.

The chain has TRBV6-1 and TRBJ2-7, with 10 bases lining up with TRBD2. This CDR3 spans 16 amino acids. With 6 bases clipped from V and 3 bases from J, the junction kept 11 bases outside the gene matches. Germline assignment: CDR1 MNHNS and CDR2 SASEGT. CDR3 residues: CASRTRERGGFYEQYF. The CDR3 DNA reads as TGTGCCAGCAGGACCCGAGAGCGGGGGGGATTCTACGAGCAGTACTTC.

The V and J genes are TRBV15 and TRBJ2-3; D call uncertain. The V gene lost 0 bases and the J gene lost 2 bases, with 6 bases spanning the gap. CDR3 length equals 14 residues. Germline values: CDR1 LNHNV, CDR2 YYDKDF (reference sequence). CDR3: CATSRDTITDTQYF. The CDR3 coding sequence is TGTGCCACCAGCAGAGACACAATCACAGATACGCAGTATTTT. Complete variable domain (other parts from reference TRBV15 and TRBJ2-3): DAMVIQNPRYQVTQFGKPVTLSCSQTLNHNVMYWYQQKSSQAPKLLFHYYDKDFNNEADTPDNFQSRRPNTSFCFLDIRSPGLGDTAMYLCATSRDTITDTQYFGPGTRLTVL.

The rearrangement joins TRBV19 to TRBJ2-7; TRBD1 might be the D (7 bases). The CDR3 covers 15 residues. V lost 5 bases to trimming and J lost 1 base, with 15 bases between them. From germline, CDR1 is LNHDA and CDR2 SQIVND (reference sequence). The CDR3 here is CASSSRQGGSYEQYF. DNA of the CDR3: TGTGCCAGTAGTTCCCGACAGGGAGGTTCCTACGAGCAGTACTTC.

The CDR3 is CAISEQGTQYF. CDR3 nucleotides: TGTGCCATCAGTGAACAGGGAACCCAGTACTTC. The chain carries TRBV10-3 and TRBJ2-5; possible D gene TRBD1, 6 bases. Germline-derived CDR1 and CDR2 are ENHRY and SYGVKD. Trimming left V 3 bases short and J 8 bases short, with 7 bases between. CDR3 length: 11 residues.

The chain joins TRBV29-1 to TRBJ1-2; 9 bases are a match to TRBD1. Unmatched junction bases numbered 4, after V lost 3 bases and J lost 5 bases. The CDR3 extends over 13 amino acids. Germline V CDR1 and CDR2: SQVTM, ANQGSEA. CDR3 sequence reads: CSVETGQGYGYTF. In nucleotides, the CDR3 is TGCAGCGTTGAGACGGGACAGGGATATGGCTACACCTTC.

This clonotype was found many times. The chain uses TRBV20-1 and TRBJ1-1; TRBD1 might be the D (6 bases). V dropped 5 bases and J dropped 4 bases, with 14 bases sitting between them. This CDR3 is built from 13 residues. In germline, CDR1 is DFQATT, CDR2 SNEGSKA (reference sequence). The DNA for the CDR3 is TGCAGTGCTCAATCAGGGGCCGGCACTGAAGCTTTCTTT. Its protein is CSAQSGAGTEAFF.

This clonotype was picked up a small number of times. The chain combines TRBV5-1 with TRBJ1-6; TRBD1 agrees at 7 bases. The length of the CDR3 is 15 residues. Trimming cost V 5 bases and J 5 bases; bases outside gene matches: 7. The germline CDR1 and CDR2 sequences are SGHRS and YFSETQ. CDR3 protein: CASRAEDRDNSPLHF. The CDR3, as DNA: TGCGCCAGCAGAGCGGAAGACAGGGATAATTCACCCCTCCACTTT.

This clonotype was observed a handful of times. The chain combines TRBV4-3 with TRBJ1-1, with D hard to call. The CDR3 is 12 residues long. The V and J ends lost 4 bases and 7 bases respectively, with 10 bases between them. Germline lookup yields CDR1 LGHNA and CDR2 YSLEER. The CDR3 region has the DNA TGCGCCAGCAGCCCCCCGTGGGGTGAAGCTTTCTTT. Amino acids: CASSPPWGEAFF.